The entry below describes one TCR beta chain. Its specificity is unknown. The source of the sample is a study of STAT3 mutations in large granular lymphocyte leukemia. Findings and caveats of the study: In T-cell large granular lymphocyte leukemia, about half of patients showed multiple immunodominant subclonotypes.

The assay was immunoSEQ multiplex PCR, and TCRdb's table has in-frame clones only and misses some. The sample comprises roughly 29,000 clones, about 80% of which are singletons, and 30% rests with the top ten. V was trimmed by 5 bases and J by 7 bases, leaving 12 bases between them. Germline values: CDR1 KGHSH, CDR2 LQKENI. The CDR3 runs to 13 residues. This sequence was found in a woman aged 45 to 65 with T-cell large granular lymphocyte leukemia. Some clones in this sample may be carry-over from other donors' samples. The chain is built from TRBV18 and TRBJ1-3, with TRBD1 as a possible D gene (5 bases). Sequencing input: peripheral blood mononuclear cells. CDR3 residues: CASSTAGTNTIYF. The CDR3 coding sequence is TGTGCCAGCTCAACGGCGGGGACGAACACCATATATTTT.